This T cell receptor beta chain is from a study of CD8 T cell repertoires and HIV-1 epitope variants. This clone was seen a handful of times. Its antigen remains unknown. In germline, CDR1 is MGHRA, CDR2 YSYEKL. V lost 8 bases and J lost 6; bases outside the gene matches: 4. The CDR3 runs 13 residues. TCRdb keeps only in-frame clones here, not all; method: immunoSEQ multiplex PCR. Here the sample spans 4,000 to 6,500 clones, roughly three fifths being singletons. The material sequenced was cultured CD8+ T cells derived from PBMCs. The rearrangement joins TRBV4-1 to TRBJ1-4; 9 positions match TRBD1. This sequence originates from a male donor with HIV. The CDR3 loop reads CASGTGFDEKLFF. DNA for the CDR3: TGCGCCAGCGGGACAGGGTTTGATGAAAAACTGTTTTTT.